This TCR beta chain was observed in a study of blood T cell repertoires in COVID-19. The sample holds one count of this clone. The trim removed 1 base at V and 11 bases at J, leaving 10 bases unmatched. Per germline, CDR1 SGHAT and CDR2 FQNNGV. The CDR3 loop spans 15 amino acids. Participants came from some 23 US areas, aged about 18 to 95 years. Sequenced by immunoSEQ multiplex PCR; TCRdb stores in-frame clones only, minus some. This sample has about 220,000 clones, with just over 85% found just once. What was sequenced was PBMCs or T cells enriched from blood (not recorded which). The clonotype was recovered from a middle-aged woman with acute COVID-19. The chain is built from TRBV11-2 and TRBJ1-1, with 10 positions matching TRBD1. The CDR3 protein is CASSLAGTGVHRAFF. CDR3 coding DNA: TGTGCCAGCAGCTTAGCGGGGACAGGGGTTCATCGGGCTTTCTTT.